These 20 T cell receptor beta chains were sequenced from one sample in a study of blood T cell repertoires in COVID-19. Profiling relied on immunoSEQ multiplex PCR, and the TCRdb table lists in-frame clones only, not all of them. The table records approximately 160,000 clones, 75% to 85% of them present only once. The specimen was peripheral blood. The receptors were sampled from a human donor in a cohort sampled during active COVID-19.

The chain has TRBV2 and TRBJ2-1; D possibly corresponds to TRBD2 (5 bases). Germline V gene data show CDR1 as SNHLY and CDR2 as FYNNEI. The CDR3 length is 14 residues. V was trimmed by 6 bases and J by 5 bases, leaving 14 bases between them. CDR3 sequence (DNA): TGTGCCAGCAGGAGTGGACTCGCAAACAATGAGCAGTTCTTC. Its translation: CASRSGLANNEQFF.

This rearrangement joins TRBV6-5 to TRBJ2-7; D remains unclear. V lost 5 bases and J 3 bases, leaving 17 bases between the germline ends. This CDR3 is 15 amino acids long. Germline V gene lookup returns CDR1 MNHEY and CDR2 SVGAGI. This CDR3 is CASSPQSRSGYEQYF. The CDR3 coding sequence is TGTGCCAGCAGTCCCCAAAGCAGGTCAGGCTACGAGCAGTACTTC.

This clone was detected only once. The chain couples TRBV29-1 to TRBJ2-7, with 11 bases aligning to TRBD2. V dropped 0 bases and J dropped 2; count of bases not matched to a gene: 9. Looked up from germline, CDR1 is SQVTM and CDR2 is ANQGSEA. This CDR3 contains 17 residues. The CDR3 loop reads CSVEDPTTSGATYEQYF. The DNA of the CDR3 is TGCAGCGTTGAAGATCCTACGACTAGCGGGGCCACCTACGAGCAGTACTTC.

The chain employs TRBV9 and TRBJ1-6, with 11 bases identical to TRBD1. The trim removed 4 bases at V and 8 bases at J, leaving 8 bases unmatched. This CDR3 contains 16 residues. Per germline, CDR1 SGDLS and CDR2 YYNGEE. CDR3 bases: TGTGCCAGCAGCCGCGTCGGGGGACAGGGGGATTCACCCCTCCACTTT. Translating gives CASSRVGGQGDSPLHF.

The CDR3 nucleotides are TGTGCCAGTAGTCCGAGTAGCGGAACATACAATGAGCAGTTCTTC. Translated, it gives CASSPSSGTYNEQFF. The chain uses TRBV19 and TRBJ2-1; D might be TRBD2 (6 bases). Germline CDR1 LNHDA, CDR2 SQIVND (reference sequence). The CDR3 covers 15 residues. V dropped 5 bases and J dropped 4 bases, with 15 bases sitting between them.

The J gene is TRBJ2-7, the V gene TRBV6-5, with D perhaps TRBD1 (5 bases). Trimming pared 5 bases from V and 4 bases from J, leaving 12 bases between. CDR3 length equals 13 residues. CDR1 MNHEY and CDR2 SVGAGI come from the germline V gene. The chain's CDR3 is CASSQGFRYEQYF. The CDR3 DNA follows: TGTGCCAGCAGTCAGGGATTTAGGTACGAGCAGTACTTC.

This chain links TRBV11-2 with TRBJ2-5; TRBD2 matches at 9 bases. The ends lost 4 bases at V and 1 base at J; junction bases unmatched: 7. CDR1 and CDR2 from the germline V gene are SGHAT and FQNNGV. The CDR3 totals 16 residues. CDR3 sequence: CASSSIAGDSQETQYF. The CDR3 DNA reads TGTGCCAGCAGCTCAATAGCGGGGGACTCCCAAGAGACCCAGTACTTC.

The chain is built from TRBV27 and TRBJ1-2; 8 nucleotides agree with TRBD1. Germline values: CDR1 MNHEY, CDR2 SMNVEV (reference sequence). This CDR3 spans 15 amino acids. Trimming took 6 bases from V and 3 from J; bases not matched to a gene: 9. The CDR3: CASREAGTGHYGYTF. Here the CDR3 DNA reads TGTGCCAGCAGGGAAGCCGGGACAGGCCACTATGGCTACACCTTC.

The chain carries TRBV29-1 and TRBJ2-3; 10 bases are a match to TRBD2. The CDR3 sequence is 13 residues long. Germline V gene lookup returns CDR1 SQVTM and CDR2 ANQGSEA. V lost 8 bases, J lost 3 bases, and 5 bases stayed unmatched. CDR3 DNA: TGCAGCTCAATAGCGGGGGGTACAGATACGCAGTATTTT. It specifies CSSIAGGTDTQYF.

In this sample, this clone turned up many times. This chain links TRBV7-9 with TRBJ1-2; 7 positions match TRBD1. The CDR3 is 12 amino acids. V lost 5 bases to trimming and J lost 10 bases; unmatched junction nucleotides: 7. Germline V gives CDR1 SEHNR, CDR2 FQNEAQ (reference sequence). Here the CDR3 DNA reads TGTGCCAGCAGCCTAGAACAGGGGACCTACACCTTC. It yields the protein CASSLEQGTYTF.

The gene calls are TRBV28 and TRBJ1-1; tentatively, D is TRBD1 (6 bases). V shed 8 bases and J shed 5 bases, with 18 bases lying between them. Germline assignment: CDR1 MDHEN and CDR2 SYDVKM. The CDR3 sequence is 14 residues long. The CDR3 DNA sequence: TGTGCCAGCGTCACCAGCGGGGGGCGGACTGAAGCTTTCTTT. Protein sequence: CASVTSGGRTEAFF.

The gene calls are TRBV10-3 and TRBJ2-2; D not certain. This CDR3 comprises 15 residues. The germline CDR1 and CDR2 sequences are ENHRY and SYGVKD. Trimming pared 3 bases from V and 5 bases from J, leaving 13 bases between. The CDR3 is CAISDGAGGTGELFF. The CDR3 DNA follows: TGTGCCATCAGTGACGGAGCCGGTGGGACCGGGGAGCTGTTTTTT.

The rearrangement links TRBV3-1 (or the pseudogene TRBV3-2) to TRBJ1-3; 8 bases map to TRBD1. The CDR3 runs 15 residues. V was clipped by 2 bases and J by 2 bases; unmatched bases: 2. Germline V gives CDR1 LGHDT, CDR2 YNNKEL (reference sequence). This CDR3 is CASSQTQGAGNTIYF. CDR3 bases: TGTGCCAGCAGCCAAACACAGGGGGCTGGAAACACCATATATTTT.

This chain joins TRBV28 and TRBJ2-1, with a weak D call TRBD1 (6 bases). Trimming pared 6 bases from V and 10 bases from J, leaving 16 bases between. This CDR3 has 13 residues. Germline assignment: CDR1 MDHEN and CDR2 SYDVKM. The CDR3 sequence: CASRKQGILEQFF. The CDR3 DNA is TGTGCCAGCAGGAAACAGGGAATCTTGGAGCAGTTCTTC.

The V gene is TRBV6-2 or TRBV6-3, the J gene TRBJ1-4, with 7 bases aligning to TRBD1. CDR1 is MNHEY, CDR2 SVGEGT, per germline. The junction had 21 bases not matched to a gene; V was cut back by 6 bases and J by 8 bases. The CDR3 loop spans 18 amino acids. The CDR3 nucleotides read TGTGCCAGCAGCCCGACAGGGTTGTCTTCTTCAGTACCCGAAAAACTGTTTTTT. This gives the protein CASSPTGLSSSVPEKLFF.

As DNA, the CDR3 is TGTGCCAGCAGTGAAGGGGACAGTATCTATGGCTACACCTTC. Protein: CASSEGDSIYGYTF. The chain combines TRBV2 with TRBJ1-2; 7 positions agree with TRBD1. CDR1 SNHLY and CDR2 FYNNEI come from the germline V gene. Trimming at V came to 1 base and at J to 4 bases, leaving 3 bases not matched to a gene. This CDR3 has 14 amino acids. The full variable domain, in which reference TRBV2 and TRBJ1-2 provide the parts outside the CDR3, is EPEVTQTPSHQVTQMGQEVILRCVPISNHLYFYWYRQILGQKVEFLVSFYNNEISEKSEIFDDQFSVERPDGSNFTLKIRSTKLEDSAMYFCASSEGDSIYGYTFGSGTRLTVV.

V and J are TRBV28 and TRBJ2-5; 8 bases agree with TRBD2. Germline CDR1 and CDR2: MDHEN and SYDVKM. CDR3 length: 15 amino acids. V was clipped by 6 bases and J by 1 base; unmatched bases: 7. CDR3 DNA: TGTGCCAGCAGACAAGCGGGGGCTTTCCAAGAGACCCAGTACTTC. It codes for CASRQAGAFQETQYF.

The V gene is TRBV7-2, the J gene TRBJ2-7; 8 nucleotides match TRBD1. The trim removed 3 bases at V and 5 bases at J, leaving 12 bases unmatched. In germline, CDR1 is SGHTA, CDR2 FQGNSA. The CDR3 runs 16 residues. The CDR3 DNA sequence: TGTGCCAGCAGCTTCTTGCGACAGGGGAAGCAGCACGAGCAGTACTTC. Protein product: CASSFLRQGKQHEQYF.

The chain couples TRBV7-2 to TRBJ1-1; D unresolved. CDR3 size: 15 residues. Germline-derived CDR1 and CDR2 are SGHTA and FQGNSA. Trimming cost V 6 bases and J 1 base, with 15 bases left between them. The CDR3 reads CASSITRAQNTEAFF. The CDR3 region has the DNA TGTGCCAGCAGTATCACCCGAGCTCAGAACACTGAAGCTTTCTTT.

The chain couples TRBV18 to TRBJ2-6; 8 bases line up with TRBD1. The germline V gene encodes CDR1 KGHSH and CDR2 LQKENI. V was pared by 6 bases and J by 0 bases, with 10 bases of the junction left unmatched. The CDR3 length is 18 residues. This CDR3 is CASSTLTGAPSGANVLTF. The CDR3 DNA sequence: TGTGCCAGCTCCACCTTGACAGGGGCCCCCTCTGGGGCCAACGTCCTGACTTTC.